This TCR beta chain appears in the sequencing data of a study of CD8+ T cells in alopecia areata. The CDR3 is 15 amino acids. J lost 5 bases, V lost 3 bases, and 5 bases had no gene match. Germline assignment: CDR1 LGHNA and CDR2 YSLEER. Following RNA extraction, reverse transcription yielded cDNA that acted as the sequencing template. TCRdb's table, derived via immunoSEQ multiplex PCR, lists solely in-frame clones and lacks some. The sample has 210,000 or so clones, roughly 66% seen once; the top ten hold 1% to 1.5%. Treatment denoted: oral pan-JAK inhibitor, 5-10 mg twice daily. Sequenced here: CD4+ T cells sorted from blood, sampled at week 44, from a patient treated with tofacitinib. The J gene is TRBJ2-1, the V gene TRBV4-3, with 9 positions matching TRBD2. The sequence was collected from a human donor with alopecia areata. The CDR3 DNA sequence: TGCGCCAGCAGCCAGGAAGCGGGGGGCAACAATGAGCAGTTCTTC. This sequence encodes CASSQEAGGNNEQFF.